This note documents a single T cell receptor beta chain sequence. Germline and junction disagree at one end, which may indicate a read error. TCRdb analysed the 5' RACE reads with MiXCR anew, one entry per CDR3 protein. The sample lists about 43,000 distinct CDR3 sequences, approximately 22% seen once, with approximately 6.8% in the top ten. The record originates from a study of spatial heterogeneity in lung cancer. Study at large: More beta-chain than alpha-chain sequences were consistently detected. The library had UMIs, and each TCR and UMI pair averaged more than ten raw reads.

Indicated time point: blood at routine non-recurrence follow-up after resection. Tumor, nontumor lung or frozen PBMC supplied whole RNA that was sequenced unsorted. CDR3 size: 12 residues. The sequenced sample was PBMCs, obtained at follow-up. The chain uses TRBV12-3 or TRBV12-4 and TRBJ1-1; D might be TRBD1 (6 bases). This TCR derives from a female donor with early-stage non-small cell lung cancer. The CDR3 nucleotides are TGTGCCAGCAGCCCGGGGGGGAGGACAGAATCCTTT. It yields the protein CASSPGGRTESF.